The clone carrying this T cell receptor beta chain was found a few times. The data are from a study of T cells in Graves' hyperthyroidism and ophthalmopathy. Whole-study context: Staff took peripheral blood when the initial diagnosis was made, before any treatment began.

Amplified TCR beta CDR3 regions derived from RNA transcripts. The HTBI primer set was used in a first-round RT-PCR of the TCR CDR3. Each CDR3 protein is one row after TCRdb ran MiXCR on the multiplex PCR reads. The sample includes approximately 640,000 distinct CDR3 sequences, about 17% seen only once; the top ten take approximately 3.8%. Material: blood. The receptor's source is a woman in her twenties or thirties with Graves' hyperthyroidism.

The CDR3, as DNA: TGCGCCAGCAGCTTGGCGGCAAGCGGGGGGTACGAGCAGTACTTC. It yields the protein CASSLAASGGYEQYF. The chain combines TRBV5-1 with TRBJ2-7; TRBD2 matches 9 bases. Germline V CDR1 and CDR2: SGHRS, YFSETQ. The CDR3 length is 15 residues. Germline trimming cut 0 bases from V and 4 bases from J; bases unmatched to any gene: 5.